In this sample, the clone carrying this T cell receptor (beta chain) turned up once. Antigen: not known. This record belongs to a study of T cell responses to AZD1222 COVID-19 vaccine. Findings of the study overall: Elevations in Spike-specific TCR breadth and depth followed administration of two AZD1222 doses.

Trimming took off 4 bases at V and 5 bases at J, with 11 bases between the two ends. Per the germline V gene, CDR1 is MNHEY and CDR2 is SMNVEV (reference sequence). The CDR3 has 13 residues. Sequencing used immunoSEQ multiplex PCR; TCRdb keeps in-frame clones, though not all of them. The sample holds roughly 160,000 clones, 90% to 95% seen once. The clonotype originates from an adult in good health. The V and J genes are TRBV27 and TRBJ1-1; perhaps TRBD1 as D (5 bases). Sequenced material: peripheral blood, taken on day 0 of AZD1222 vaccination. The CDR3 DNA follows: TGTGCCAGCAGTTCCTGGGGGGGGACTGAAGCTTTCTTT. It yields the protein CASSSWGGTEAFF.